The 14 T cell receptor beta chains below come from one sample, sequenced in a study of cytomegalovirus exposure and HLA in healthy donors. 13 Jbeta primers and 60 Vbeta primers were used for the PCR. The table came from immunoSEQ multiplex PCR; TCRdb's copy has only in-frame clones and leaves some out. This sample has about 120,000 clones, with 77% found just once. The specimen was PBMCs. These receptors were collected from a young man in good health and CMV-seropositive.

The genes are TRBV19 and TRBJ2-4, with D possibly being TRBD1 (5 bases). This CDR3 contains 18 residues. V lost 3 bases, J lost 0 bases, and 18 bases lay in between. Germline CDR1 and CDR2: LNHDA and SQIVND (reference sequence). Here the CDR3 DNA reads TGTGCCAGTAGTATGTCCTACGACAGTTCGCTAGCCAAAAACATTCAGTACTTC. Protein: CASSMSYDSSLAKNIQYF.

The rearrangement joins TRBV7-8 to TRBJ2-7; TRBD1 matches 9 bases. V gave up 4 bases and J gave up 5 bases; unmatched junction bases: 9. The CDR3 length is 15 residues. Looked up from germline, CDR1 is SGHVS and CDR2 is FQNEAQ. The CDR3 nucleotides read TGTGCCAGCAGCTACACCGGGACAGGGATGCACGAGCAGTACTTC. It yields the protein CASSYTGTGMHEQYF.

The rearrangement links TRBV18 to TRBJ2-3; D not certain. The germline gives CDR1 KGHSH, CDR2 LQKENI. V was clipped by 3 bases and J by 5 bases, with 9 bases between them. CDR3 length: 13 residues. CDR3 protein: CASSPRPGDTQYF. For the CDR3, the DNA is TGTGCCAGCTCACCCCGCCCGGGAGATACGCAGTATTTT.

This rearrangement joins TRBV2 to TRBJ1-1, with unresolved D. CDR1 and CDR2 from the germline V gene are SNHLY and FYNNEI. The CDR3 length is 13 residues. The V end was cut by 2 bases, the J end by 8 bases, with 12 bases between. The CDR3 is CASSEITATEAFF. Written as DNA, the CDR3 is TGTGCCAGCAGTGAAATAACAGCTACGGAAGCTTTCTTT.

This chain links TRBV29-1 with TRBJ1-3; 10 nucleotides agree with TRBD1. This CDR3 contains 20 residues. Germline CDR1 is SQVTM and CDR2 is ANQGSEA. V was pared by 7 bases and J by 0 bases, with 21 bases of the junction left unmatched. The CDR3 here is CSALSYKTGTGDISGNTIYF. The CDR3 bases are TGCAGCGCCCTTTCCTATAAAACCGGGACAGGGGACATCTCTGGAAACACCATATATTTT. Based on the CDR3 plus reference TRBV29-1 and TRBJ1-3, the full variable domain is SAVISQKPSRDICQRGTSLTIQCQVDSQVTMMFWYRQQPGQSLTLIATANQGSEATYESGFVIDKFPISRPNLTFSTLTVSNMSPEDSSIYLCSALSYKTGTGDISGNTIYFGEGSWLTVV.

The chain carries TRBV5-6 and TRBJ2-2; TRBD1 agrees at 8 bases. Trimming cost V 2 bases and J 5 bases; bases outside gene matches: 11. The CDR3 covers 17 residues. Germline loops: CDR1 SGHDT, CDR2 YYEEEE. The CDR3 DNA reads as TGTGCCAGCAGCTTTAGCCCCGACAGGGGTGGAACCGGGGAGCTGTTTTTT. Translating it yields CASSFSPDRGGTGELFF.

V is TRBV30 and J is TRBJ2-5; D perhaps matches TRBD2 (7 bases). The CDR3 loop spans 14 amino acids. Germline CDR1 and CDR2: GTSNPN and SVGIG (reference sequence). Trimming cost V 5 bases and J 5 bases, with 18 bases left between them. The CDR3 nucleotides read TGTGCCTGGTCCAAGGGGGGGGCTATGGAGACCCAGTACTTC. Amino acids: CAWSKGGAMETQYF.

The CDR3 sequence is CASSHPGKSNQPQHF. DNA for the CDR3: TGTGCCAGCAGCCACCCCGGGAAGAGCAATCAGCCCCAGCATTTT. The chain combines TRBV9 with TRBJ1-5; D is unclear. Looked up from germline, CDR1 is SGDLS and CDR2 is YYNGEE. The CDR3 runs to 15 residues. Trimming left V 4 bases short and J 1 base short, with 12 bases between.

The V gene is TRBV10-2, the J gene TRBJ2-7, with 11 bases that match TRBD2. This CDR3 region has 16 residues. Unmatched junction bases numbered 5, after V lost 0 bases and J lost 4 bases. Per the germline V gene, CDR1 is WSHSY and CDR2 is SAAADI. CDR3 bases: TGCGCCAGCAGTGAGTCTTTGGGACTAGCGGCTTACGAGCAGTACTTC. This sequence encodes CASSESLGLAAYEQYF.

This clone appeared a few times. V gene TRBV11-3 combines with J gene TRBJ2-7, with 11 bases that match TRBD2. CDR1 SGHNT and CDR2 YENEEA come from the germline V gene. CDR3 length equals 16 residues. With V trimmed by 4 bases and J by 1 base, 6 bases remained unmatched. This CDR3 is CASSSGGLADSYEQYF. The DNA for the CDR3 is TGTGCCAGCAGCTCCGGGGGACTAGCGGATTCCTACGAGCAGTACTTC.

The chain carries TRBV19 and TRBJ2-1, with D possibly TRBD2 on 5 matching bases. CDR1 and CDR2 (germline): LNHDA, SQIVND (reference sequence). The CDR3 is made up of 16 amino acids. V was trimmed by 8 bases and J by 2 bases, leaving 19 bases between them. CDR3 sequence (DNA): TGTGCCAGTCAGGAGGTAAGCGGAGGTCCCTACAATGAGCAGTTCTTC. Encoded protein: CASQEVSGGPYNEQFF.

V usage is TRBV11-2 and J usage is TRBJ2-6; TRBD1 aligns across 9 bases. The J segment lost 0 bases and the V segment lost 5 bases, leaving 8 bases of the junction unmatched. The CDR3 covers 18 residues. The V gene's germline CDR1 is SGHAT and CDR2 FQNNGV. The CDR3 spells CASSPRQGGYSGANVLTF. The CDR3, as DNA: TGTGCCAGCAGCCCCCGACAGGGGGGTTACTCTGGGGCCAACGTCCTGACTTTC.

V and J are TRBV9 and TRBJ2-7, with D unclear. This CDR3 has 15 residues. The ends were cut back, 0 bases at V and 2 bases at J, with 12 bases in the middle. CDR1 is SGDLS and CDR2 is YYNGEE in the germline V gene. The CDR3 nucleotides read TGTGCCAGCAGCGTAGGGGCAGGTTCAACCTACGAGCAGTACTTC. Amino acid sequence: CASSVGAGSTYEQYF.

This chain joins TRBV6-1 and TRBJ1-2, with D tentatively TRBD1 (5 bases). Germline V lookup: CDR1 MNHNS, CDR2 SASEGT. Trimming shortened V by 4 bases and J by 4 bases, and 10 bases separated the two germline ends. The CDR3 extends over 13 amino acids. In DNA form, the CDR3 reads TGTGCCAGCAGTGCATGGGGCGGCTATGGCTACACCTTC. Translation gives CASSAWGGYGYTF.